This T cell receptor (beta chain) comes out of a study of Graves' ophthalmopathy and Graves' hyperthyroidism. CDR1 and CDR2 from the germline V gene are LGHDT and YNNKEL (reference sequence). V dropped 2 bases and J dropped 8 bases, with 13 bases sitting between them. This CDR3 has 14 residues. In donors with ophthalmopathy, activity was moderate-to-severe, with CAS ≥3, NOSPECS ≥4 and duration under 3 months. This clonotype was seen many times. Researchers took RNA transcripts and amplified TCR beta CDR3 regions from them. Second-round multiplex PCR came after a first-round RT-PCR that employed HTBI primers. TCRdb called the multiplex PCR reads again in MiXCR, with one record for every CDR3 protein. Of under 250,000 distinct CDR3 sequences in the sample, around 30% were seen once.

This chain uses TRBV3-1 with TRBJ1-5; no firm D call. The TCR originated in a man in his fifties with Graves' ophthalmopathy. The material sequenced was peripheral blood. The CDR3 DNA is TGTGCCAGCAGCCAATTCGACACCCAGGAGCCCCAGCATTTT. Its protein is CASSQFDTQEPQHF.